This T cell receptor (beta chain) was sequenced for a study of T-cell memory formation after mild COVID-19. This CDR3 is 12 amino acids long. Trimming left V 5 bases short and J 8 bases short, with 15 bases between. CDR1 DFQATT and CDR2 SNEGSKA come from the germline V gene (reference sequence). This clonotype was recorded a few times. What it recognizes is unknown. TCRdb reanalysed the 5' RACE reads using MiXCR and keeps one entry per CDR3 protein. The sample contains about 250,000 distinct CDR3 sequences, about 17% of which appear only once. Study-wide points: Contracting CD4+ clones lay largely in CM and EM, with CD8+ ones residing in EMRA. Detection of some responders pre-infection suggested pre-existing cross-reactive memory T cells participated.

Sequencing was done on a sample of PBMCs or a T cell subset sorted from them (not recorded which). The chain is built from TRBV20-1 and TRBJ1-1; the D gene is possibly TRBD1 (6 bases). The source of this sequence is a man aged 18 to 29 who had mild COVID-19 (a few samples of this study predate the infection). Cell type and time point are not known. CDR3 region: CSAQRGGREAFF. As DNA, the CDR3 is TGCAGTGCTCAAAGGGGGGGGCGCGAAGCTTTCTTT.